This T cell receptor (beta chain) stems from a study of OX40 agonist ivuxolimab in advanced cancers. Study-wide context: Age averaged around 58 years (range 23 to 79), and more than 80% were male.

The data were produced by immunoSEQ multiplex PCR, yet TCRdb's version contains in-frame clones alone and is incomplete. Of around 70,000 clones listed, 70% to 85% are singletons. Study findings and constraints: Antigen specificity remained undetermined for the expanded peripheral T cells.

Of note for this clone: Antigen specificity is unknown.

This sequence originates from an adult with an advanced solid tumor such as melanoma, head and neck, liver or kidney cancer. The sequencing here drew on CD4+ or CD8+ T cells sorted from blood, taken in a trial of the OX40 agonist ivuxolimab.

CDR3 nucleotide sequence: TGTGCCAGCAGGGGACAGCCGGGTCCCAGCGTATACAATGAGCAGTTCTTC. It codes for CASRGQPGPSVYNEQFF. V usage is TRBV7-9 and J usage is TRBJ2-1, with 7 bases identical to TRBD1. Germline CDR1 is SEHNR and CDR2 is FQNEAQ (reference sequence). This CDR3 comprises 17 residues. The junction had 15 bases not matched to a gene; V was cut back by 6 bases and J by 4 bases.